The 28 T cell receptor beta chains presented below share a single source sample, sequenced in a study of control samples from healthy donors and cancer patients. Produced via immunoSEQ multiplex PCR; TCRdb's table is partial and in-frame only. The table lists approximately 120,000 clones, roughly nine tenths of them singletons. Input material: blood. The receptor source for this set is a human donor in good health. The donor label of this sample is uncertain.

This chain uses TRBV7-2 with TRBJ2-3; D call uncertain. Germline-derived CDR1 and CDR2 are SGHTA and FQGNSA. V was pared by 5 bases and J by 5 bases, with 8 bases between. The CDR3 runs 12 residues. This chain's CDR3 is CASSLYLDTQYF. As DNA, the CDR3 is TGTGCCAGCAGCCTTTACTTAGATACGCAGTATTTT. Complete variable domain (other parts from reference TRBV7-2 and TRBJ2-3): GAGVSQSPSNKVTEKGKDVELRCDPISGHTALYWYRQSLGQGLEFLIYFQGNSAPDKSGLPSDRFSAERTGGSVSTLTIQRTQQEDSAVYLCASSLYLDTQYFGPGTRLTVL.

V gene TRBV30 combines with J gene TRBJ1-2, with TRBD1 identical over 8 bases. Trimming at V came to 5 bases and at J to 4 bases, leaving 15 bases not matched to a gene. The CDR3 covers 16 residues. Germline-derived CDR1 and CDR2 are GTSNPN and SVGIG (reference sequence). CDR3 sequence reads: CAWLPKGQAQIYGYTF. The CDR3 DNA follows: TGTGCCTGGCTACCCAAGGGACAGGCGCAAATCTATGGCTACACCTTC.

A note on this clone: The junction does not match germline at one end; this may be a read error. The rearrangement links TRBV29-1 to TRBJ2-1; no reliable D call. CDR3 size: 10 residues. Germline loops: CDR1 SQVTM, CDR2 ANQGSEA. This chain's CDR3 is CSVEGNGQFF. CDR3 sequence (DNA): TGCAGCGTTGAAGGTAATGGGCAGTTCTTC.

For this clone: Other nucleotide sequences from this sample produce the same CDR3. V and J are TRBV28 and TRBJ1-5; unclear D gene. Germline values: CDR1 MDHEN, CDR2 SYDVKM. V was pared by 5 bases and J by 0 bases, with 11 bases between. This CDR3 is built from 15 residues. For the CDR3, the DNA is TGTGCCAGCAGTCTAGGATCATATAGCAATCAGCCCCAGCATTTT. It is translated as CASSLGSYSNQPQHF.

V is TRBV9 and J is TRBJ1-3; D is uncertain. Deletions cut 4 bases from V and 0 bases from J, with 8 bases between. Germline CDR1 is SGDLS and CDR2 is YYNGEE. The CDR3 spans 14 residues. CDR3 sequence reads: CASSLLDSGNTIYF. The DNA of the CDR3 is TGTGCCAGCAGCTTGCTCGACTCTGGAAACACCATATATTTT.

This clone occurred once. J is TRBJ1-1 and V is TRBV7-8, with D unresolved. The length of the CDR3 is 11 residues. The germline V and J ends were trimmed by 2 bases and 11 bases, with 9 bases remaining between them. Germline V gives CDR1 SGHVS, CDR2 FQNEAQ. In nucleotides, the CDR3 is TGTGCCAGCAGCTTACTCGGTGACGCTTTCTTT. This sequence encodes CASSLLGDAFF.

This clone was counted a single time. The rearrangement links TRBV6-5 to TRBJ2-5, with D possibly being TRBD2 (6 bases). Deletions cut 6 bases from V and 7 bases from J, with 15 bases between. The germline gives CDR1 MNHEY, CDR2 SVGAGI. CDR3 size: 13 residues. Written as DNA, the CDR3 is TGTGCCAGCAGCAATCGATTCGGGGGGACCCAGTACTTC. Translated: CASSNRFGGTQYF.

The chain couples TRBV28 to TRBJ1-1, with D unclear. Germline V gene data show CDR1 as MDHEN and CDR2 as SYDVKM. V was trimmed by 4 bases and J by 12 bases, leaving 12 bases between them. CDR3 length: 11 amino acids. This chain's CDR3 is CASSSPVLTFF. The CDR3 bases are TGTGCCAGCAGTTCCCCAGTTTTGACTTTCTTT.

The rearrangement joins TRBV19 to TRBJ1-1; D is uncertain. The germline V and J ends were trimmed by 5 bases and 0 bases, with 10 bases remaining between them. This CDR3 is built from 14 residues. Germline V gives CDR1 LNHDA, CDR2 SQIVND (reference sequence). The CDR3 is CASSSVGMNTEAFF. DNA for the CDR3: TGTGCCAGTAGTTCCGTAGGGATGAACACTGAAGCTTTCTTT.

The chain employs TRBV7-2 and TRBJ1-5; unclear D gene. Germline V gene sequence: CDR1 SGHTA, CDR2 FQGNSA. The V end lost 3 bases, the J end lost 3 bases, and 15 bases lay between the germline ends. This CDR3 has 16 residues. DNA for the CDR3: TGTGCCAGCAGCTTGGGTGCAGGTCTGGTCAATCAGCCCCAGCATTTT. Protein product: CASSLGAGLVNQPQHF.

The rearrangement uses TRBV19 and TRBJ1-4; weak D call: TRBD1 (5 bases). From germline, CDR1 is LNHDA and CDR2 SQIVND (reference sequence). V was shortened by 7 bases and J by 7 bases, with 13 bases between the two germline ends. This CDR3 contains 13 residues. CDR3 loop: CASKGINGEKLFF. The DNA for the CDR3 is TGTGCCAGTAAGGGGATTAATGGTGAAAAACTGTTTTTT.

This clone was detected a few times. The chain combines TRBV5-6 with TRBJ2-7; D possibly corresponds to TRBD2 (6 bases). CDR1 and CDR2 from the germline V gene are SGHDT and YYEEEE. The length of the CDR3 is 14 residues. The ends were cut back, 6 bases at V and 4 bases at J, with 17 bases in the middle. CDR3 sequence reads: CASTSGQGLYEQYF. Here the CDR3 DNA reads TGTGCCAGCACCTCGGGGCAGGGACTTTACGAGCAGTACTTC.

A single count supports this clone. J is TRBJ1-5 and V is TRBV6-1, with D perhaps matching TRBD1 (6 bases). This CDR3 is 15 amino acids long. Germline V CDR1 and CDR2: MNHNS, SASEGT. The V and J ends lost 3 bases and 4 bases respectively, with 13 bases between them. This CDR3 is CASSDAGAGNQPQHF. CDR3 in DNA: TGTGCCAGCAGTGATGCAGGGGCTGGTAATCAGCCCCAGCATTTT.

The chain combines TRBV7-8 with TRBJ1-5, with 10 nucleotides matching TRBD1. CDR1 SGHVS and CDR2 FQNEAQ come from the germline V gene. V dropped 2 bases and J dropped 4; count of bases not matched to a gene: 8. The CDR3 loop spans 17 amino acids. The CDR3: CASSLTTGTGVNQPQHF. The DNA for the CDR3 is TGTGCCAGCAGCTTAACGACCGGGACAGGGGTAAATCAGCCCCAGCATTTT.

The chain links TRBV4-2 to TRBJ1-5, with 7 bases aligning to TRBD1. The V segment lost 0 bases and the J segment 0 bases; nucleotides outside the gene matches: 11. CDR1 is LGHNA, CDR2 YNFKEQ, per germline. The CDR3 runs to 19 residues. CDR3 sequence (DNA): TGTGCCAGCAGCCAAGAGCTGTTGGGGAGGACAGGTAGCAATCAGCCCCAGCATTTT. This translates into CASSQELLGRTGSNQPQHF.

CDR3 in DNA: TGTGCCAGCAGCTTGGCGACAGGGCCTCGGGGTCATGAGCAGTTCTTC. Residues: CASSLATGPRGHEQFF. V and J are TRBV5-4 and TRBJ2-1; 7 positions match TRBD1. The V and J ends lost 0 bases and 8 bases, in that order; junction bases with no gene match: 11. The germline CDR1 and CDR2 sequences are SGHNT and YYREEE (reference sequence). The CDR3 sequence is 16 residues long.

The gene calls are TRBV7-2 and TRBJ2-1; 7 nucleotides agree with TRBD2. This CDR3 comprises 14 residues. Germline CDR1 and CDR2: SGHTA and FQGNSA. V lost 4 bases to trimming and J lost 5 bases; unmatched junction nucleotides: 5. CDR3 protein: CASSSGRVHNEQFF. DNA of the CDR3: TGTGCCAGCAGCTCAGGGAGGGTGCACAATGAGCAGTTCTTC.

V is TRBV19 and J is TRBJ1-1; 7 positions agree with TRBD1. The germline gives CDR1 LNHDA, CDR2 SQIVND (reference sequence). This CDR3 contains 15 residues. The ends lost 5 bases at V and 4 bases at J; junction bases unmatched: 10. CDR3 bases: TGTGCCAGTAGTTACCGGACAGGCTCTGTCACTGAAGCTTTCTTT. It codes for CASSYRTGSVTEAFF. Filled out from reference TRBV19 and TRBJ1-1, the complete variable domain reads DGGITQSPKYLFRKEGQNVTLSCEQNLNHDAMYWYRQDPGQGLRLIYYSQIVNDFQKGDIAEGYSVSREKKESFPLTVTSAQKNPTAFYLCASSYRTGSVTEAFFGQGTRLTVV.

This chain uses TRBV24-1 with TRBJ1-2, with D possibly matching TRBD1 (6 bases). Germline V gives CDR1 KGHDR, CDR2 SFDVKD. The V and J ends lost 3 bases and 2 bases respectively, with 15 bases between them. This CDR3 contains 16 residues. The CDR3 DNA follows: TGTGCCACCAGTGATGGTGAACAGGGTAGAAACTATGGCTACACCTTC. Amino acids: CATSDGEQGRNYGYTF.

V usage is TRBV7-2 and J usage is TRBJ2-7, with a weak D call TRBD1 (5 bases). The CDR3 runs to 14 residues. V gave up 2 bases and J gave up 5 bases, with 13 bases separating them. CDR1 SGHTA and CDR2 FQGNSA come from the germline V gene. CDR3 in DNA: TGTGCCAGCAGCTTACAGGGTTCAAGGGACGAGCAGTACTTC. Translated, it gives CASSLQGSRDEQYF.

For the CDR3, the DNA is TGTGCCAGCTCACCACTCGCACTGAACACCGGGGAGCTGTTTTTT. Translation: CASSPLALNTGELFF. The rearrangement links TRBV18 to TRBJ2-2; no definite D call. V dropped 1 base and J dropped 1 base, with 7 bases sitting between them. Per germline, CDR1 KGHSH and CDR2 LQKENI. CDR3 length: 15 residues.

The chain is built from TRBV2 and TRBJ1-6, with TRBD1 matching over 11 bases. The CDR3 covers 14 residues. Germline CDR1 reads SNHLY; CDR2 reads FYNNEI. Unmatched junction bases numbered 4, after V lost 6 bases and J lost 9 bases. CDR3 sequence: CASRDRGQTSPLHF. CDR3 nucleotides: TGTGCCAGCAGGGACAGGGGGCAGACTTCACCCCTCCACTTT. The full variable domain, rest sourced from reference TRBV2 and TRBJ1-6, is EPEVTQTPSHQVTQMGQEVILRCVPISNHLYFYWYRQILGQKVEFLVSFYNNEISEKSEIFDDQFSVERPDGSNFTLKIRSTKLEDSAMYFCASRDRGQTSPLHFGNGTRLTVT.

The V call is TRBV20-1, the J call TRBJ2-1; D gene unclear. Per the germline V gene, CDR1 is DFQATT and CDR2 is SNEGSKA (reference sequence). This CDR3 has 14 amino acids. V dropped 4 bases and J dropped 5 bases, with 15 bases sitting between them. The CDR3 DNA is TGCAGTGCTATTGATCCCCAGGCGAACAATGAGCAGTTCTTC. Amino acids: CSAIDPQANNEQFF.

The CDR3 is CASSLRRTDTQYF. CDR3 DNA: TGTGCCAGCTCTCTGCGACGCACAGATACGCAGTATTTT. This chain links TRBV27 with TRBJ2-3, with D unclear. Germline-derived CDR1 and CDR2 are MNHEY and SMNVEV (reference sequence). This CDR3 is 13 amino acids long. V was pared by 8 bases and J by 1 base, with 10 bases between.

V gene TRBV5-1 combines with J gene TRBJ2-5, with TRBD2 identical over 10 bases. V shed 1 base and J 5 bases; nucleotides not matched to a gene: 2. Germline CDR1 reads SGHRS; CDR2 reads YFSETQ. This CDR3 is built from 14 residues. The CDR3 coding sequence is TGCGCCAGCAGCTTGATGGGACTAGCGGAGACCCAGTACTTC. Amino acid sequence: CASSLMGLAETQYF. The whole variable domain, filled in from reference TRBV5-1 and TRBJ2-5, reads KAGVTQTPRYLIKTRGQQVTLSCSPISGHRSVSWYQQTPGQGLQFLFEYFSETQRNKGNFPGRFSGRQFSNSRSEMNVSTLELGDSALYLCASSLMGLAETQYFGPGTRLLVL.

This chain connects TRBV6-2 or TRBV6-3 to TRBJ1-3; TRBD1 agrees at 8 bases. Per the germline V gene, CDR1 is MNHEY and CDR2 is SVGEGT. This CDR3 comprises 18 residues. Trimming cost V 2 bases and J 0 bases; bases outside gene matches: 9. CDR3 sequence: CASSYVSGQGSSGNTIYF. As DNA, the CDR3 is TGTGCCAGCAGTTACGTCTCCGGACAGGGTAGCTCTGGAAACACCATATATTTT.

V and J are TRBV11-2 and TRBJ2-4; 9 bases match TRBD2. The CDR3 sequence is 19 residues long. V lost 1 base, J lost 1 base, and 11 bases stayed unmatched. From germline, CDR1 is SGHAT and CDR2 FQNNGV. CDR3 bases: TGTGCCAGCAGCTTAGGGGCTAGCGGGGTAATGGGGGCCAAAAACATTCAGTACTTC. Amino acids: CASSLGASGVMGAKNIQYF.

The V call is TRBV27, the J call TRBJ1-4; TRBD1 agrees at 7 bases. Germline assignment: CDR1 MNHEY and CDR2 SMNVEV (reference sequence). The CDR3 spans 13 residues. V gave up 6 bases and J gave up 14 bases; unmatched junction bases: 12. The CDR3 DNA reads as TGTGCCAGCAGCCAAGGGACAGACGGTGTGCTGTTTTTT. It codes for CASSQGTDGVLFF.